This T cell receptor beta chain derives from a study of T cell changes during pregnancy in multiple sclerosis. The repertoire was sequenced with immunoSEQ multiplex PCR; TCRdb's copy has only in-frame clones and lacks some. The table lists approximately 99,000 clones, about nine tenths of them singletons, with about 0.75% in the top ten. The trim removed 5 bases at V and 0 bases at J, leaving 3 bases unmatched. The CDR3 is 15 residues long. Germline values: CDR1 SGHVS, CDR2 FQNEAQ. The chain has TRBV7-8 and TRBJ2-3; 9 nucleotides agree with TRBD1. The sequencing used peripheral blood, collected in the second trimester of pregnancy. This receptor was identified in a female donor in good health, enrolled as a control in a pregnancy study. The CDR3 loop reads CASSPGQGSTDTQYF. The CDR3 nucleotides read TGTGCCAGCAGCCCGGGACAGGGTAGCACAGATACGCAGTATTTT.